The T cell receptor (beta chain) described here comes from a study of shared clonotypes between healthy human individuals. Looking at the study overall: A couple of women and a few men aged 18 to 49 made up the donors. Used for every donor were three CD4 naive, three CD4 memory, two CD8 naive and one CD8 memory plate. Study conclusions and caveats: Investigators collected only blood, and repertoires in tissues likely differ.

Regarding this clone: Its antigen is currently unknown.

Sequencing was performed with immunoSEQ multiplex PCR; in TCRdb, only in-frame clones are kept and a portion is missing. The table lists 300,000 to 400,000 clones, around four fifths of them singletons. Each donor was a Caucasian adult residing in Nashville, Tennessee. V lost 9 bases and J 6 bases, leaving 29 bases between the germline ends. The germline CDR1 and CDR2 sequences are SNHLY and FYNNEI. CDR3 size: 17 residues. The sequence was obtained from a man younger than 45 in good health. Sequencing was done on a sample of memory CD4+ T cells sorted from blood. Subset reported: CD45RA-negative fraction. The chain links TRBV2 to TRBJ1-1, with a possible D match to TRBD1 (6 bases). The CDR3 region has the DNA TGTGCCAGTCCTAAGGACGGACAGCCGGGACGATACGCTGAAGCTTTCTTT. Its translation is CASPKDGQPGRYAEAFF.